This TCR beta chain was recorded in a study of cytomegalovirus exposure and HLA in healthy donors. As for the study in general: One earlier analysis, a look at approximately 190 million T cells, found around 110 million unique TCR beta sequences. General study results and limits: By a later analysis, the bulk of CMV-associated TCR beta chains appeared HLA-restricted.

Concerning this clone itself: No antigen is known for it.

The CDR3 is made up of 21 amino acids. Germline-derived CDR1 and CDR2 are LGHNA and YNFKEQ. Trimming took off 1 base at V and 3 bases at J, with 27 bases between the two ends. PCR primers comprised 60 Vbeta and 13 Jbeta primers. Source study methods: In a later analysis, the count reached 76 million or so unique TCR beta chains, with around 11 million shared. The table came from immunoSEQ multiplex PCR; TCRdb's copy has only in-frame clones and leaves some out. V and J calls and clone size are those listed in that table; D and trimming were worked out from the DNA. The sample has about 150,000 clones, over 75% seen once.

V and J are TRBV4-2 and TRBJ2-2; D possibly corresponds to TRBD2 (5 bases). Sequenced: PBMCs. This TCR derives from a woman aged 40 to 49 in good health and CMV-seropositive. The CDR3 here is CASSQAEPGLVVMGDTGELFF. CDR3 coding DNA: TGTGCCAGCAGCCAAGCCGAACCCGGGCTAGTGGTAATGGGAGACACCGGGGAGCTGTTTTTT.